The next 27 T cell receptor beta chains were all read from a single sample in a study of blood T cells in healthy people across ages. Primed by a sample-barcoded 5' primer and a J-beta primer mix, a second PCR proceeded for about 6 to 11 cycles. TCRdb processed the 5' RACE reads anew with MiXCR; each CDR3 protein has one entry. This repertoire shows fewer than 2,000,000 distinct CDR3 sequences, approximately 40% found once; its top ten account for more than 20%. The material sequenced was blood. The receptors come from a human donor in good health.

A few counts support this clonotype. The rearrangement joins TRBV28 to TRBJ1-4; unclear D gene. The CDR3 runs 14 residues. Trimming took 5 bases from V and 7 from J, leaving 14 bases between them. Germline values: CDR1 MDHEN, CDR2 SYDVKM. CDR3 amino acids: CASSPGSEGEKLFF. CDR3 bases: TGTGCCAGCAGTCCCGGGTCCGAGGGTGAAAAACTGTTTTTT.

This clonotype was seen a few times. This chain joins TRBV5-1 and TRBJ2-5; 9 bases agree with TRBD1. Germline V gives CDR1 SGHRS, CDR2 YFSETQ. This CDR3 is 14 amino acids long. V lost 0 bases and J lost 11; bases outside the gene matches: 8. The CDR3 DNA reads TGCGCCAGCAGCTTGGGGACAGGGGACGGAGAGCAGTACTTC. This encodes CASSLGTGDGEQYF. Full variable domain (rest looked up from reference TRBV5-1 and TRBJ2-5): KAGVTQTPRYLIKTRGQQVTLSCSPISGHRSVSWYQQTPGQGLQFLFEYFSETQRNKGNFPGRFSGRQFSNSRSEMNVSTLELGDSALYLCASSLGTGDGEQYFGPGTRLLVL.

This clonotype was observed a few times. DNA of the CDR3: TGTGCCAGCAGCGCTCAGGGGGGAGCCTACGAGCAGTACTTC. It is translated as CASSAQGGAYEQYF. This chain connects TRBV7-2 to TRBJ2-7; a weak D match, TRBD1 (7 bases). Trimming pared 5 bases from V and 2 bases from J, leaving 13 bases between. The CDR3 length is 14 residues. Germline CDR1 and CDR2: SGHTA and FQGNSA.

The rearrangement links TRBV2 to TRBJ1-6; no clear D. V was shortened by 3 bases and J by 7 bases, with 10 bases between the two germline ends. This CDR3 has 14 residues. Looked up from germline, CDR1 is SNHLY and CDR2 is FYNNEI. DNA of the CDR3: TGTGCCAGCAGTGATTTACGGATAAATTCACCCCTCCACTTT. It encodes CASSDLRINSPLHF.

J is TRBJ2-6 and V is TRBV20-1; perhaps TRBD1 as D (5 bases). Trimming stripped 0 bases from V and 8 bases from J, with 8 bases between. This CDR3 is built from 13 residues. Germline V gene lookup returns CDR1 DFQATT and CDR2 SNEGSKA (reference sequence). As DNA, the CDR3 is TGCAGTGCTAGAGAACAGGTTACCAACGTCCTGACTTTC. This gives the protein CSAREQVTNVLTF.

Ten or more counts support this clonotype. This sequence joins TRBV7-3 and TRBJ2-1; 13 bases agree with TRBD2. The length of the CDR3 is 15 residues. V shed 5 bases and J 8 bases; nucleotides not matched to a gene: 6. Germline V gene data show CDR1 as SGHTA and CDR2 as FQGTGA. CDR3 residues: CASSLLAGGPYEQFF. CDR3 in DNA: TGTGCCAGCAGCCTACTAGCGGGGGGGCCTTATGAGCAGTTCTTC.

The gene calls are TRBV2 and TRBJ2-1, with TRBD2 as a possible D gene (6 bases). This CDR3 has 14 residues. With 7 bases removed from V and 6 bases from J, the gap between germline ends came to 16 bases. Looked up from germline, CDR1 is SNHLY and CDR2 is FYNNEI. The CDR3 nucleotides are TGTGCCAGCAATAGGCGGGGACGTCCCAATGAGCAGTTCTTC. Its translation is CASNRRGRPNEQFF. Filled out from reference TRBV2 and TRBJ2-1, the complete variable domain reads EPEVTQTPSHQVTQMGQEVILRCVPISNHLYFYWYRQILGQKVEFLVSFYNNEISEKSEIFDDQFSVERPDGSNFTLKIRSTKLEDSAMYFCASNRRGRPNEQFFGPGTRLTVL.

This clonotype has ten or more counts. This chain links TRBV5-1 with TRBJ2-5; 8 positions agree with TRBD2. V shed 1 base, J shed 2 bases, and the junction held 4 bases outside the gene matches. This CDR3 contains 15 residues. CDR1 SGHRS and CDR2 YFSETQ come from the germline V gene. CDR3 amino acids: CASSLTSGIQETQYF. DNA of the CDR3: TGCGCCAGCAGCTTGACTAGCGGAATACAAGAGACCCAGTACTTC.

This chain joins TRBV4-1 and TRBJ2-1; TRBD1 matches 8 bases. Germline CDR1 and CDR2: MGHRA and YSYEKL. The V and J ends lost 3 bases and 8 bases, in that order; junction bases with no gene match: 18. The CDR3 extends over 18 amino acids. The CDR3 region is CASSHGRDRSGELHEQFF. The CDR3, as DNA: TGCGCCAGCAGCCACGGCCGGGACAGGAGTGGGGAATTGCATGAGCAGTTCTTC.

This chain links TRBV7-9 with TRBJ1-2; 10 bases fit TRBD1. After removal of 5 bases from V and 7 bases from J, the junction contained 7 bases not matched to a gene. The germline gives CDR1 SEHNR, CDR2 FQNEAQ (reference sequence). This CDR3 has 14 residues. Here the CDR3 DNA reads TGTGCCAGCAGCCCGACAGGGGGCTACGCTGGCTACACCTTC. This translates into CASSPTGGYAGYTF.

The genes are TRBV5-1 and TRBJ2-1; D gene ambiguous. Germline values: CDR1 SGHRS, CDR2 YFSETQ. The V end lost 2 bases, the J end lost 2 bases, and 14 bases lay between the germline ends. The CDR3 runs 16 residues. The CDR3 coding sequence is TGCGCCAGCAGCTTATTTCCCGAACGTACCTACAATGAGCAGTTCTTC. It yields the protein CASSLFPERTYNEQFF.

J is TRBJ2-7 and V is TRBV4-1; weak D call: TRBD1 (6 bases). Trimming removed 4 bases from V and 1 base from J, with 14 bases in between. From germline, CDR1 is MGHRA and CDR2 YSYEKL. The CDR3 length is 15 residues. The CDR3 DNA is TGCGCCAGCAGCCTCACAGGGATAAAGTCCTACGAGCAGTACTTC. Encoded protein: CASSLTGIKSYEQYF.

The chain has TRBV6-5 and TRBJ2-1; D possibly uses TRBD1 or TRBD2 (6 bases each). Per the germline V gene, CDR1 is MNHEY and CDR2 is SVGAGI. The CDR3 has 15 residues. V lost 6 bases, J lost 7 bases, and 19 bases lay in between. The CDR3 protein is CASSLGGGWSNEQFF. As DNA, the CDR3 is TGTGCCAGCAGCCTTGGAGGGGGGTGGTCTAATGAGCAGTTCTTC.

The count of this clonotype is one. One junction end disagrees with the germline gene, perhaps due to a read error. The rearrangement uses TRBV6-2 or TRBV6-3 and TRBJ2-7, with D unresolved. Germline V gives CDR1 MNHEY, CDR2 SVGEGT. The CDR3 has 14 residues. CDR3 sequence: CASSSPPFSSEQYF. CDR3 sequence (DNA): TGTGCCAGCAGTTCCCCACCCTTCTCCTCCGAGCAGTACTTC.

This chain uses TRBV12-3 or TRBV12-4 with TRBJ2-3, with 7 nucleotides matching TRBD2. The J segment lost 4 bases and the V segment lost 3 bases, leaving 7 bases of the junction unmatched. There are 15 residues in the CDR3. In DNA form, the CDR3 reads TGTGCCAGCAGTTTCGCGGGGGAGTGCGCAGATACGCAGTATTTT. Amino acid sequence: CASSFAGECADTQYF.

This rearrangement joins TRBV6-5 to TRBJ1-2; D is unresolved. V was trimmed by 0 bases and J by 6 bases, leaving 14 bases between them. Germline V lookup: CDR1 MNHEY, CDR2 SVGAGI. This CDR3 spans 15 amino acids. The CDR3 coding sequence is TGTGCCAGCAGTTACTCACCCCAAGTGTTTGATGGCTACACCTTC. Amino acid sequence: CASSYSPQVFDGYTF.

The chain carries TRBV11-2 and TRBJ2-7, with D tentatively TRBD1 or TRBD2 (5 bases each). The length of the CDR3 is 16 residues. Per the germline V gene, CDR1 is SGHAT and CDR2 is FQNNGV. The V gene lost 1 base and the J gene lost 4 bases, with 17 bases spanning the gap. CDR3 protein: CASSLVRGLSGYEQYF. As DNA, the CDR3 is TGTGCCAGCAGCTTAGTTCGGGGCCTCTCGGGATACGAGCAGTACTTC.

This clonotype was detected a few times. The V call is TRBV4-1, the J call TRBJ1-4; the match to TRBD1 covers 7 bases. V dropped 4 bases and J dropped 10; count of bases not matched to a gene: 3. This CDR3 region has 12 residues. Germline CDR1 reads MGHRA; CDR2 reads YSYEKL. In DNA, the CDR3 is TGCGCCAGCAGCCGTACAGGGGTAAAACTGTTTTTT. Translation gives CASSRTGVKLFF.

This rearrangement joins TRBV20-1 to TRBJ2-1, with 8 positions matching TRBD2. The CDR3 totals 13 residues. CDR1 DFQATT and CDR2 SNEGSKA come from the germline V gene (reference sequence). V lost 7 bases and J lost 7; bases outside the gene matches: 9. DNA of the CDR3: TGCAGTGTGTCACCGGGGGGGCAAAATGAGCAGTTCTTC. This codes for CSVSPGGQNEQFF.

This clonotype was observed a few times. The chain couples TRBV5-1 to TRBJ2-7; D may correspond to TRBD1 or TRBD2 (5 bases each). The CDR3 is 15 residues long. V was shortened by 4 bases and J by 7 bases, with 21 bases between the two germline ends. CDR1 SGHRS and CDR2 YFSETQ come from the germline V gene. The CDR3 nucleotides are TGCGCCAGCAGCCTGGGACCGACACGGGGTAGGGAGCAGTACTTC. Its translation is CASSLGPTRGREQYF.

V and J are TRBV18 and TRBJ2-7; D is uncertain. V shed 0 bases and J shed 5 bases, with 14 bases lying between them. CDR1 KGHSH and CDR2 LQKENI come from the germline V gene. There are 15 residues in the CDR3. The CDR3 here is CASSPPIYIANEQYF. In DNA form, the CDR3 reads TGTGCCAGCTCACCACCCATCTATATCGCTAACGAGCAGTACTTC.

V usage is TRBV6-8 and J usage is TRBJ2-1, with 8 nucleotides matching TRBD1. Germline CDR1 reads MNHGY; CDR2 reads SAAAGT. This CDR3 has 15 residues. The ends lost 7 bases at V and 6 bases at J; junction bases unmatched: 11. The CDR3 coding sequence is TGTGCCAGCAAACCTCGACAGGGGAGAGGCAATGAGCAGTTCTTC. The encoded protein is CASKPRQGRGNEQFF.

This clonotype has only a few counts. The junction does not match germline at one end; this may be a read error. The chain combines TRBV28 with TRBJ2-7; 8 bases match TRBD2. This CDR3 region has 14 residues. The germline V gene has CDR1 MDHEN and CDR2 SYDVKM. CDR3 DNA: TGTGCCAGCAGTTACTCCGGGGGGGCCTACGGGCAGTACTTC. Its translation is CASSYSGGAYGQYF.

Worth noting for this clonotype: The junction shows a germline mismatch at one end, possibly a read error. The chain uses TRBV12-3 or TRBV12-4 and TRBJ2-6, with a possible D match to TRBD1 (6 bases). This CDR3 has 15 residues. The CDR3 is CASQGTLSGTNVLTF. The CDR3 region has the DNA TGTGCCAGTCAGGGGACGTTGTCTGGGACCAACGTCCTGACTTTC.

The rearrangement links TRBV4-2 to TRBJ2-7; D not resolved. Trimming shortened V by 0 bases and J by 0 bases, and 6 bases separated the two germline ends. The germline V gene encodes CDR1 LGHNA and CDR2 YNFKEQ. The CDR3 is made up of 14 amino acids. The CDR3 DNA reads TGTGCCAGCAGCCAAGAGGTCAACTCCTACGAGCAGTACTTC. It specifies CASSQEVNSYEQYF.

With regard to this clonotype: A read error may produce the germline difference seen at one junction end. The chain links TRBV5-1 to TRBJ1-2, with D possibly matching TRBD1 (5 bases). From germline, CDR1 is SGHRS and CDR2 YFSETQ. The CDR3 spans 14 residues. The CDR3: CVSSPGDSYYGYTF. The DNA for the CDR3 is TGCGTCAGCAGCCCAGGCGACAGCTACTATGGCTACACCTTC. The complete variable domain, with remaining parts taken from reference TRBV5-1 and TRBJ1-2, reads KAGVTQTPRYLIKTRGQQVTLSCSPISGHRSVSWYQQTPGQGLQFLFEYFSETQRNKGNFPGRFSGRQFSNSRSEMNVSTLELGDSALYLCVSSPGDSYYGYTFGSGTRLTVV.

The rearrangement uses TRBV5-6 and TRBJ1-4; 9 bases are shared with TRBD1. The V gene end was trimmed by 2 bases and the J gene end by 4 bases; junction bases not matched to a gene: 15. Germline V gene sequence: CDR1 SGHDT, CDR2 YYEEEE. CDR3 size: 19 residues. The CDR3 DNA follows: TGTGCCAGCAGCTTTGCGATGGTTTTCCCGGGACAGGGTAATGAAAAACTGTTTTTT. This codes for CASSFAMVFPGQGNEKLFF.